This TCR beta chain was recovered during a study of OX40 agonist ivuxolimab in advanced cancers. The V and J ends lost 1 base and 3 bases respectively, with 9 bases between them. CDR3 length: 14 residues. The germline V gene has CDR1 SEHNR and CDR2 FQNEAQ (reference sequence). This table comes from immunoSEQ multiplex PCR, and its TCRdb copy is limited to in-frame clones, with some not included. The profile shows 20,000 to 25,000 clones, around 76% of them singletons. The rearrangement joins TRBV7-9 to TRBJ1-1; D gene ambiguous. Source: CD4+ or CD8+ T cells sorted from blood, taken in a trial of the OX40 agonist ivuxolimab. The clonotype comes from an adult with an advanced solid tumor such as melanoma, head and neck, liver or kidney cancer. The CDR3 nucleotides are TGTGCCAGCAGCTTAGGCAGGTTCCACACTGAAGCTTTCTTT. This gives the protein CASSLGRFHTEAFF.